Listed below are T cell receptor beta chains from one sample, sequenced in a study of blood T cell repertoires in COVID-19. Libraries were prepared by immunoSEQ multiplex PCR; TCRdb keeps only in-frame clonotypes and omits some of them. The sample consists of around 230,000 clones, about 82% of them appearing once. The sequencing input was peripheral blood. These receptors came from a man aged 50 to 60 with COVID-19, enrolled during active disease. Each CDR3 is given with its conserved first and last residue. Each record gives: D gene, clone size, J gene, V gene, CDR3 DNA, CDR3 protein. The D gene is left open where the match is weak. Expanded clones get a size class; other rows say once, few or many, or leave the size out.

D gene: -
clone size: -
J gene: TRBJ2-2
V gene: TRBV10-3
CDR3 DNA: TGTGCCATCAGTGGAAGGGGGTCGTTACTGGAGCTGTTTTTT
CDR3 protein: CAISGRGSLLELFF

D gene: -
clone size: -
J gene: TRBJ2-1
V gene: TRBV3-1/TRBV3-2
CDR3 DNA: TGTGCCAGCAGCCGTTACGGCTCCTACAATGAGCAGTTCTTC
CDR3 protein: CASSRYGSYNEQFF

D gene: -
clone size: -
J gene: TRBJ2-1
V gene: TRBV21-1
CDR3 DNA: TGTGCCAGCAGCAAAACTAGCGGGGGGGATGAGCAGTTCTTC
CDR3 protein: CASSKTSGGDEQFF

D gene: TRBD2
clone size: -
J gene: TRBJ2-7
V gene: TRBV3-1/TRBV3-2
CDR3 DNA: TGTGCCAGCAGAGAGACTAGCGGGGGAGGCGAGCAGTACTTC
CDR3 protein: CASRETSGGGEQYF

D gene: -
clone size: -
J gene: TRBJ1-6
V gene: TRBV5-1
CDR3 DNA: TGCGCCAGCAGCTTCGGGGGGGCTGGTTCACCCCTCCACTTT
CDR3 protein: CASSFGGAGSPLHF

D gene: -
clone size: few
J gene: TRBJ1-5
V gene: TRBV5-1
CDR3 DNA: TGCGCCAGTCCGAAACTCTTTAATCAGCCCCAGCATTTT
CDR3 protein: CASPKLFNQPQHF

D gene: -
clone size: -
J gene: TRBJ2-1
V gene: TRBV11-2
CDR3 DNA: TGTGCCAGCAGCTTAGAACTCACGTACAATGAGCAGTTCTTC
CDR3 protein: CASSLELTYNEQFF

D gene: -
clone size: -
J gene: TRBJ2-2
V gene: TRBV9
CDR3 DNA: TGTGCCAGCACCCCCCTTACCCCGGGACACATCGGTCCTGAGATCGGGGAGCTGTTTTTT
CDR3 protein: CASTPLTPGHIGPEIGELFF

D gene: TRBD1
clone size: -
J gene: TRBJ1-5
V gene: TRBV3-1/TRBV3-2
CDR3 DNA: TGTGCCAGCAGCCACATTACAGGGGCTGTGTTAAGGAATCCGGATCAGCCCCAGCATTTT
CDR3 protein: CASSHITGAVLRNPDQPQHF

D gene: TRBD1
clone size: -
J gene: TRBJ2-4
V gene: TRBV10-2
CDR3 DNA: TGCGCCAGCATGGTACAGGGGAGAGACATTCAGTACTTC
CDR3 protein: CASMVQGRDIQYF

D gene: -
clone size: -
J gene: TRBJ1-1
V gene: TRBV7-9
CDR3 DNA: TGTGCCAGCAGTTCCACCAATCGGAGACCGGACACTGAAGCTTTCTTT
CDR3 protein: CASSSTNRRPDTEAFF

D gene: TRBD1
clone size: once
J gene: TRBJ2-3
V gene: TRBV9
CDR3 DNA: TGTGCCAGCAGCGTAGGGAGGACAGGCGCAGATACGCAGTATTTT
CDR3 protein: CASSVGRTGADTQYF

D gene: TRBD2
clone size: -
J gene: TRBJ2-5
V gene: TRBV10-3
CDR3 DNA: TGTGCCATCAGTGAGGCGGCTAGCGGGGGCCTGGGGACCCAGTACTTC
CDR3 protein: CAISEAASGGLGTQYF

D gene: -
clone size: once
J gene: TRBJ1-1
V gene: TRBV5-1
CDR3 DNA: TGCGCCAGCAGCTTGCGGGGAATGAACACTGAAGCTTTCTTT
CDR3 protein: CASSLRGMNTEAFF

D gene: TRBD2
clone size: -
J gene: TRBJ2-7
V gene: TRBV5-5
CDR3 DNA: TGTGCCAGCAGCTTGCGGGGGTTAGCGGGGGCCTACGAGCAGTACTTC
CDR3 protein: CASSLRGLAGAYEQYF

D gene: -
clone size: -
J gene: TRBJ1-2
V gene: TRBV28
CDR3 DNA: TGTGCCAGCAGGATTGGGGGCGGGTCAGTCTATGGCTACACCTTC
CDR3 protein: CASRIGGGSVYGYTF

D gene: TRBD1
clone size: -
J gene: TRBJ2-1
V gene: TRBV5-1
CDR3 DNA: TGCGCCAGCAGCTTGGAGGGGGCGGTAGAATGGGACAATGAGCAGTTCTTC
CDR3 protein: CASSLEGAVEWDNEQFF

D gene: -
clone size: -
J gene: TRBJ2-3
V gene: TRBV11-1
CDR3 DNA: TGTGCCAGCAGGTCCCTAGGGGAACTGAACACAGATACGCAGTATTTT
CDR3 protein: CASRSLGELNTDTQYF

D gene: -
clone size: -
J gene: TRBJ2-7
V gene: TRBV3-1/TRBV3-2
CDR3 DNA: TGTGCCAGCAGCCTTTATCGGCGGGGTCCCTACGAGCAGTACTTC
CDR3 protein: CASSLYRRGPYEQYF

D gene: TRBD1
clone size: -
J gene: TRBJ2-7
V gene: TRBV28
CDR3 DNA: TGTGCCAGCAGGGCTATTCGGCAGGGGGCGTTCGGGTCCTACGAGCAGTACTTC
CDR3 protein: CASRAIRQGAFGSYEQYF

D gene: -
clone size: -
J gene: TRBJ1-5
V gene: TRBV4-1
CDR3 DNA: TGCGCCAGCAGCCAAGACCCCGGCAATCAGCCCCAGCATTTT
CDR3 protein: CASSQDPGNQPQHF

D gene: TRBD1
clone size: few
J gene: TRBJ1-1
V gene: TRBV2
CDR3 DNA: TGTGCCAGCAGTGAAGAAGGACAGGGGGCCGAGACTGAAGCTTTCTTT
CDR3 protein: CASSEEGQGAETEAFF

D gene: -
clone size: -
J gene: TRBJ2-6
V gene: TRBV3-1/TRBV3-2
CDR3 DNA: TGTGCCAGCAGCCAAGTCTCGGGGTCTGGGGCCAACGTCCTGACTTTC
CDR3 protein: CASSQVSGSGANVLTF

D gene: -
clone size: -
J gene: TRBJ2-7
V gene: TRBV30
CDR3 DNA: TGTGCCTGGAGTGATACGGGGGTTATATACGAGCAGTACTTC
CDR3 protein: CAWSDTGVIYEQYF

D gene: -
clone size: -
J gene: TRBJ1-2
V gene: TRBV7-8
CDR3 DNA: TGTGCCAGCACCACCGGCGGCACCGTGAGGGGCTACACCTTC
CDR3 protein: CASTTGGTVRGYTF

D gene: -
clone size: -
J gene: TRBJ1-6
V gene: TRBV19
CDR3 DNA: TGTGCCAGTAGTTCATCCGGGACACCCTCCTATAATTCACCCCTCCACTTT
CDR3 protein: CASSSSGTPSYNSPLHF

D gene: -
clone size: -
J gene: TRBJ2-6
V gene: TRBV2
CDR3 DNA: TGTGCCAGCAGAGAACAGGGCCCTGGGGCCAACGTCCTGACTTTC
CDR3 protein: CASREQGPGANVLTF

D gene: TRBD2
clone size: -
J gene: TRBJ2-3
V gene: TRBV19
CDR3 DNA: TGTGCCAGTAGTCTATGGACTAGCGGGGGAACAGATACGCAGTATTTT
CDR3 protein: CASSLWTSGGTDTQYF

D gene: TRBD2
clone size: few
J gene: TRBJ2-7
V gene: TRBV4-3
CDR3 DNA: TGCGCCAGCAGCCCACGGTGGACTAGCGGGGGACCTATAACCTACGAGCAGTACTTC
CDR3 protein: CASSPRWTSGGPITYEQYF

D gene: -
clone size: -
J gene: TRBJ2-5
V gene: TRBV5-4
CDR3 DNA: TGTGCCAGCAGCTTGTATTCGGAGACCCAGTACTTC
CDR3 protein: CASSLYSETQYF

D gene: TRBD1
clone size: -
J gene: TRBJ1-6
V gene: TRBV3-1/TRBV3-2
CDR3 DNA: TGTGCCAGCAGCCACCCGCCGAGGGGGCCCCACAATTCACCCCTCCACTTT
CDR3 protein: CASSHPPRGPHNSPLHF

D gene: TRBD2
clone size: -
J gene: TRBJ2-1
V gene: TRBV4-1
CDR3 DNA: TGCGCCAGCAGTTTCAGCGGGGGGCACGATGAGCAGTTCTTC
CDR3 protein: CASSFSGGHDEQFF

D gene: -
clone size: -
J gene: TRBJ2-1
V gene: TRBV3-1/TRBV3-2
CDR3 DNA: TGTGCCAGCAGCCAAGAACGGGGGTGGGAGCAGTTCTTC
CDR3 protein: CASSQERGWEQFF

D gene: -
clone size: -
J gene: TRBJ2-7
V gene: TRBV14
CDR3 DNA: TGTGCCAGCAGCCAAGATCGTAGAGGGGAGCAGTACTTC
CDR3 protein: CASSQDRRGEQYF

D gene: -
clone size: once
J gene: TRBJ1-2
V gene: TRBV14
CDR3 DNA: TGTGCCAGCAGCCAACGGACAGATTTTTATGGCTACACCTTC
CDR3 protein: CASSQRTDFYGYTF

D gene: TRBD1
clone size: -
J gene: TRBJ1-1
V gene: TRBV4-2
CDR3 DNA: TGTGCCAGCAGCCAAGAGGGACAGGGGGCCGAAGCTTTCTTT
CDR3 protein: CASSQEGQGAEAFF

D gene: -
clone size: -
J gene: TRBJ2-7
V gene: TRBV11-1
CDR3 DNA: TGTGCCAGCAGCCCAAGGTGGACAGCAGCTTCCGAGCAGTACTTC
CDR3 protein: CASSPRWTAASEQYF

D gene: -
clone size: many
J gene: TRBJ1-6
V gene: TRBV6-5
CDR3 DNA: TGTGCCAGCAGTTACTCCGCCGACAGTATCAATTCACCCCTCCACTTT
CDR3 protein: CASSYSADSINSPLHF

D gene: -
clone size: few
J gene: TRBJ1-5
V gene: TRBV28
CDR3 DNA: TGTGCCAGCAGCGAAGAAGGGACTAATAGCAATCAGCCCCAGCATTTT
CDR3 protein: CASSEEGTNSNQPQHF

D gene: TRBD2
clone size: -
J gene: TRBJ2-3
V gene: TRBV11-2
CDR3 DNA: TGTGCCAGCAGCTTGGGCGGGGGAAACACAGATACGCAGTATTTT
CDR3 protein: CASSLGGGNTDTQYF

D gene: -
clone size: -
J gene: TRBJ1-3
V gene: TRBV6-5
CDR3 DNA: TGTGCCAGCAGCCTAACAGCCTTCTCTGGAAACACCATATATTTT
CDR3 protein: CASSLTAFSGNTIYF

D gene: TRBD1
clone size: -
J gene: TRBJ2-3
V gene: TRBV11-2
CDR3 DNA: TGTGCCAGCGGGAGGACAGGGGGCGCAGATACGCAGTATTTT
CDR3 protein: CASGRTGGADTQYF

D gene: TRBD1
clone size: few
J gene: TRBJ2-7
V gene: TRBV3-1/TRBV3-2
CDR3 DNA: TGTGCCAGCAGCCAAGGGACGGCGGACAGGGGGCCATACGAGCAGTACTTC
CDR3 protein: CASSQGTADRGPYEQYF

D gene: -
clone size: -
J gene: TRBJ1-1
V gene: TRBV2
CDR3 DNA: TGTGCCAGCATTTGGGAGACCACTGAAGCTTTCTTT
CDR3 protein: CASIWETTEAFF

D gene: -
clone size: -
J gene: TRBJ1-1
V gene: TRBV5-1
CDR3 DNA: TGCGCCAGCAGCTTGGAAATAGGGAGGTTATATGAAGCTTTCTTT
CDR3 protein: CASSLEIGRLYEAFF

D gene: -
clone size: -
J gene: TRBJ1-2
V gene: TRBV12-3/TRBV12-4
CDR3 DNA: TGTGCCAGCAGTCAGGGGTATGGCTACACCTTC
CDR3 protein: CASSQGYGYTF

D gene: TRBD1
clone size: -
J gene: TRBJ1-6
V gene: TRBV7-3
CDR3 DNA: TGTGCCAGCAGCTTCGGGACAGATAATTCACCCCTCCACTTT
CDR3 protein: CASSFGTDNSPLHF

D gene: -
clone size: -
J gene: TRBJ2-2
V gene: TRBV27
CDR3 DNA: TGTGCCAGCAGTTTATTCTCCGGGGCCGGGGAGCTGTTTTTT
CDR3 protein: CASSLFSGAGELFF

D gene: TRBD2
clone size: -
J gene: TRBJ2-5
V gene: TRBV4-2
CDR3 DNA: TGTGCCAGCAGCAAAAGCGGGGGCGGAGAGACCCAGTACTTC
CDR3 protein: CASSKSGGGETQYF

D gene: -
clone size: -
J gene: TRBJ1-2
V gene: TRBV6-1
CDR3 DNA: TGTGCCAGCAGTGAAGCGGGCAGGGTTTCGGGTGGCTACACCTTC
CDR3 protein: CASSEAGRVSGGYTF

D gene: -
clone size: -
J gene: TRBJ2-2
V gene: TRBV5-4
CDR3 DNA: TGTGCCAGCAGCCCAAGACAGAACACCGGGGAGCTGTTTTTT
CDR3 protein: CASSPRQNTGELFF

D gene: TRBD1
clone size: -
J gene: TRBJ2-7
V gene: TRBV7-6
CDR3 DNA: TGTGCCAGCAGCCCATACAGGGGATCCCCCTACGAGCAGTACTTC
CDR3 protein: CASSPYRGSPYEQYF

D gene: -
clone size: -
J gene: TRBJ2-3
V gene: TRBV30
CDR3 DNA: TGTGCCTGGAGTGGAAGGGCGGGGGCCCCCACAGATACGCAGTATTTT
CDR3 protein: CAWSGRAGAPTDTQYF

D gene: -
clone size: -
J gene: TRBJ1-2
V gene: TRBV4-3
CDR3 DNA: TGCGCCAGCAGCCAGGAGGGGCAGTCCCTCTATGGCTACACCTTC
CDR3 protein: CASSQEGQSLYGYTF

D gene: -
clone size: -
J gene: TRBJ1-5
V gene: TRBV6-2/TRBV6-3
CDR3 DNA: TGTGCCAGCAGTTACTTTCGCCCAGGCGATAGCAATCAGCCCCAGCATTTT
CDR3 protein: CASSYFRPGDSNQPQHF

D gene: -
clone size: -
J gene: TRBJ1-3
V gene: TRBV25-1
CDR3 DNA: TGTGCCAGCAGTGAGTCTTCCAGCTCTGGAAACACCATATATTTT
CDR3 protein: CASSESSSSGNTIYF

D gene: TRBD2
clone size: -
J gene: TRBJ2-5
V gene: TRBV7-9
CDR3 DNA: TGTGCCAGCAGCTTAGGGGATAGCGGGGGATTGGAGACCCAGTACTTC
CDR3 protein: CASSLGDSGGLETQYF

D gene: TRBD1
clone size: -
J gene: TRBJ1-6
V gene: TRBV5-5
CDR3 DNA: TGTGCCAGCAGCTCTACAGGGGTACGGGATTCACCCCTCCACTTT
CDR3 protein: CASSSTGVRDSPLHF

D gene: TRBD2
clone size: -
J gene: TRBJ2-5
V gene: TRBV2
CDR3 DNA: TGTGCCAGCAGTGGACTAGCGACAGCGAGGGAGACCCAGTACTTC
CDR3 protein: CASSGLATARETQYF

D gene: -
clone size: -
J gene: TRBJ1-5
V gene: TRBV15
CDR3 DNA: TGTGCCACCAGGGGCCCGGAGGTGGGAGATCAGCCCCAGCATTTT
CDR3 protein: CATRGPEVGDQPQHF